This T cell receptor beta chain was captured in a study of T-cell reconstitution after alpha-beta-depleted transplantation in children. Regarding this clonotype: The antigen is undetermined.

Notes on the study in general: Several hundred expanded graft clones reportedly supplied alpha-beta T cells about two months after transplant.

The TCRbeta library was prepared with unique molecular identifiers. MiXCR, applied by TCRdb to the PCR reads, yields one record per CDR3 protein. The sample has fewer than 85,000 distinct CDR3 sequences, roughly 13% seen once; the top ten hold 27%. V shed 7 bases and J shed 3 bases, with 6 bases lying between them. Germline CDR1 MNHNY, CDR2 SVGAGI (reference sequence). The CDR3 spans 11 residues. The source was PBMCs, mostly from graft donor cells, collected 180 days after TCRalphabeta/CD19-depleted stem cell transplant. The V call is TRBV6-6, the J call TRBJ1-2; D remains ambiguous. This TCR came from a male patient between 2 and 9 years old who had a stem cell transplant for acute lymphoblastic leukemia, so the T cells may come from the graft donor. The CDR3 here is CASKGDYGYTF. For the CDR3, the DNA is TGTGCCAGCAAGGGTGACTATGGCTACACCTTC.